This T cell receptor (beta chain) comes out of a study of cytomegalovirus exposure and HLA in healthy donors. V was cut by 2 bases and J by 4 bases, with 11 bases left in between. The CDR3 spans 15 residues. Germline CDR1 is SGHTA and CDR2 is FQGTGA. The PCR made use of 60 Vbeta and 13 Jbeta primers. Under the authors' procedure: An analysis performed later counted roughly 79 million unique TCR beta chains (around 10 million of them shared). The table came from immunoSEQ multiplex PCR; TCRdb's copy has only in-frame clones and leaves some out. That table supplies the V and J calls and clone size; D and trimming were determined from the DNA. The sample holds 77,000 or so clones, roughly 75% seen once.

The sequenced sample was PBMCs. This TCR was sampled from a woman in her 40s in good health and CMV-seronegative. The gene calls are TRBV7-3 and TRBJ2-2, with a weak D call TRBD1 (5 bases). CDR3 coding DNA: TGTGCCAGCAGCTTATTAGGGGCCCCCACCGGGGAGCTGTTTTTT. Translating it yields CASSLLGAPTGELFF.